The TCR beta chain described here comes from a study of cytomegalovirus exposure and HLA in healthy donors. Regarding the study as a whole: TRBV6-2, TRBV6-3 and some other V segments were unresolvable in 87-base-pair reads. The classifier, whose performance was assessed in both the original and validation cohorts, reportedly diagnosed cytomegalovirus status with high specificity and sensitivity. Most TCR sequences were rare, but some public TCRs occurred in many donors.

Primers: 60 Vbeta forward and 13 Jbeta reverse. Assay: immunoSEQ multiplex PCR; the TCRdb copy retains only in-frame clones and omits some. The sample gives about 150,000 clones, 75% to 90% of which show up once; 6.3% is in the top ten. Germline values: CDR1 SGHNT, CDR2 YENEEA. The CDR3 loop spans 12 amino acids. Details on this clone: Antigen: not known.

The sequencing input was PBMCs. The source is a male donor in good health and CMV-seropositive. The rearrangement uses TRBV11-3 and TRBJ2-5; unclear D gene. The DNA end lines up better with TRBJ2-7; the J call may be wrong. The CDR3 DNA is TGTGCCAGCAGCCCCACCCCATACGAGCAGTACTTC. Translated: CASSPTPYEQYF.